This is a list of T cell receptor beta chains from one sample in a study of blood T cell repertoires in COVID-19. Here immunoSEQ multiplex PCR was the method, and the copy in TCRdb shows in-frame clones only, minus some. This table has more than 50,000 clones, roughly 75% appearing once. Material: peripheral blood. These receptor sequences come from a human donor in a cohort sampled during active COVID-19. The CDR3 runs from the conserved cysteine through the conserved F or W. A D gene is named only where the DNA matches it firmly. Clone size is given for some rows only: seen once, a few or many times, or a class if the clone is expanded.

size	D	V	J	CDR3	DNA
.	.	TRBV5-3	TRBJ2-6	CARSLDRAASGANVLTF	TGTGCCAGAAGCTTGGACAGGGCCGCGTCTGGGGCCAACGTCCTGACTTTC
.	.	TRBV24-1	TRBJ2-3	CATSGEEGTDTQYF	TGTGCCACCAGTGGGGAGGAGGGCACAGATACGCAGTATTTT
.	.	TRBV18	TRBJ2-5	CASSSGPALPQYF	TGTGCCAGCTCATCAGGGCCGGCTCTCCCGCAGTACTTC
.	TRBD1	TRBV6-2/TRBV6-3	TRBJ2-4	CASSYPNDRADQYF	TGTGCCAGCAGTTACCCGAATGACAGGGCGGATCAGTACTTC
.	.	TRBV19	TRBJ1-5	CASSIDRGLNQPQHF	TGTGCCAGTAGTATAGACAGGGGACTAAATCAGCCCCAGCATTTT
.	.	TRBV5-6	TRBJ2-3	CASSLGFRGGTDTQYF	TGTGCCAGCAGCTTGGGGTTTAGGGGTGGAACAGATACGCAGTATTTT
.	.	TRBV4-3	TRBJ2-7	CASSHAYGGSYEQYF	TGCGCCAGCAGCCACGCCTACGGGGGCTCCTACGAGCAGTACTTC
.	TRBD1	TRBV7-6	TRBJ2-7	CASSLVGTGRDEQYF	TGTGCCAGCAGCTTAGTTGGGACAGGGCGAGACGAGCAGTACTTC
.	.	TRBV4-3	TRBJ2-3	CASSFSRTDTQYF	TGCGCCAGCAGCTTTTCTCGGACAGATACGCAGTATTTT
medium-sized	.	TRBV12-3/TRBV12-4	TRBJ2-1	CASSKLVEQFF	TGTGCCAGCAGTAAACTAGTCGAGCAGTTCTTC
.	.	TRBV28	TRBJ1-2	CASREGNYGYTF	TGTGCCAGCAGAGAGGGTAACTATGGCTACACCTTC
.	.	TRBV7-9	TRBJ2-1	CASSSFNEQFF	TGTGCCAGCAGCTCCTTCAATGAGCAGTTCTTC
.	.	TRBV3-1/TRBV3-2	TRBJ1-2	CASSLGDRGGYTF	TGTGCCAGCAGCCTGGGTGACAGAGGAGGCTACACCTTC
.	.	TRBV19	TRBJ2-7	CASSIDGGPYEQYF	TGTGCCAGTAGTATAGACGGCGGTCCCTACGAGCAGTACTTC
.	.	TRBV6-1	TRBJ1-6	CASSEAAGRTSPLHF	TGTGCCAGCAGTGAAGCGGCAGGGAGGACTTCACCCCTCCACTTT
few	.	TRBV19	TRBJ2-4	CASSSQGSLAKNIQYF	TGTGCCAGTAGCTCTCAGGGGTCGCTAGCCAAAAACATTCAGTACTTC
.	.	TRBV15	TRBJ1-4	CATSREGEGDEKLFF	TGTGCCACCAGCAGAGAGGGCGAAGGGGATGAAAAACTGTTTTTT
.	.	TRBV4-3	TRBJ2-1	CASSQDGGHSYNEQFF	TGCGCCAGCAGCCAAGATGGGGGCCACTCCTACAATGAGCAGTTCTTC
.	.	TRBV12-3/TRBV12-4	TRBJ1-5	CASAGRNQPQHF	TGTGCCAGCGCAGGCCGCAATCAGCCCCAGCATTTT
.	TRBD2	TRBV18	TRBJ2-1	CASSPPGGTSSSYNEQFF	TGTGCCAGCTCACCACCCGGGGGGACTAGTAGCTCCTACAATGAGCAGTTCTTC
few	TRBD1	TRBV5-1	TRBJ2-2	CASSQQGVGHTGELFF	TGCGCCAGCAGCCAACAGGGGGTAGGCCACACCGGGGAGCTGTTTTTT
.	.	TRBV30	TRBJ2-3	CACSNGRSSTDTQYF	TGTGCCTGCTCGAATGGCAGGTCTAGCACAGATACGCAGTATTTT
.	TRBD2	TRBV7-2	TRBJ2-5	CASSPGRAGETQYF	TGTGCCAGCAGCCCCGGGAGGGCCGGAGAGACCCAGTACTTC
.	.	TRBV5-4	TRBJ1-6	CASSLAGTGAYNSPLHF	TGTGCCAGCAGCTTGGCGGGGACTGGCGCCTATAATTCACCCCTCCACTTT
.	TRBD1	TRBV6-1	TRBJ2-7	CASSEFDRGRTNDEQYF	TGTGCCAGCAGTGAATTTGATAGGGGGCGAACGAATGACGAGCAGTACTTC
few	TRBD1	TRBV4-1	TRBJ1-1	CASSRQGPGNTEAFF	TGCGCCAGCAGCAGACAGGGGCCGGGGAACACTGAAGCTTTCTTT
.	.	TRBV19	TRBJ2-7	CASRASSSYEQYF	TGTGCCAGTAGGGCATCAAGCTCCTACGAGCAGTACTTC
.	.	TRBV5-4	TRBJ2-3	CASSYIDSTDTQYF	TGTGCCAGCAGCTATATAGACTCCACAGATACGCAGTATTTT
.	TRBD1	TRBV7-9	TRBJ1-1	CASSPGTGVSDTEAFF	TGTGCCAGCAGCCCGGGGACAGGGGTCTCGGACACTGAAGCTTTCTTT
.	.	TRBV28	TRBJ1-1	CASIGQPSETEAFF	TGTGCCAGCATCGGACAACCTTCGGAGACTGAAGCTTTCTTT
.	.	TRBV5-1	TRBJ2-7	CASSIDNSYEQYF	TGCGCCAGCAGCATAGACAACTCCTACGAGCAGTACTTC
few	.	TRBV28	TRBJ2-7	CASSLGQGPPYEQYF	TGTGCCAGCAGTTTGGGACAAGGTCCCCCCTACGAGCAGTACTTC
once	TRBD1	TRBV7-9	TRBJ2-7	CASSLAGGGEQYF	TGTGCCAGCAGCTTAGCAGGGGGCGGGGAGCAGTACTTC
.	TRBD2	TRBV9	TRBJ2-2	CASSLRDYGTGELFF	TGTGCCAGCAGCCTCCGGGACTATGGGACCGGGGAGCTGTTTTTT
.	.	TRBV7-8	TRBJ2-7	CASSLGGQGIGEQYF	TGTGCCAGCAGCTTAGGCGGTCAGGGGATAGGCGAGCAGTACTTC
.	TRBD1	TRBV28	TRBJ2-7	CASGPGQWISYEQYF	TGTGCCAGCGGCCCGGGACAGTGGATCTCCTACGAGCAGTACTTC
.	TRBD2	TRBV14	TRBJ2-7	CASSQNQGGYEQYF	TGTGCCAGCAGCCAAAATCAGGGAGGGTACGAGCAGTACTTC
.	.	TRBV11-2	TRBJ2-1	CASSLFLPDNEQFF	TGTGCCAGCAGCTTATTCCTCCCAGACAATGAGCAGTTCTTC
.	.	TRBV29-1	TRBJ2-3	CSAGGGPSTDTQYF	TGCAGCGCCGGAGGTGGCCCTAGCACAGATACGCAGTATTTT
.	.	TRBV28	TRBJ1-4	CASSGSFNEKLFF	TGTGCCAGCAGTGGCAGTTTTAATGAAAAACTGTTTTTT
.	.	TRBV5-1	TRBJ2-7	CASSLDERRGKGEQYF	TGCGCCAGCAGCTTGGACGAGCGGAGAGGGAAGGGCGAGCAGTACTTC
.	TRBD1	TRBV11-1	TRBJ1-1	CASGKQGDTEAFF	TGTGCCAGCGGAAAACAGGGGGACACTGAAGCTTTCTTT
few	.	TRBV7-8	TRBJ2-7	CASSLSIEQYF	TGTGCCAGCAGCCTCTCTATCGAGCAGTACTTC
.	.	TRBV7-9	TRBJ1-1	CASSLAKQLYTEAFF	TGTGCCAGCAGCTTAGCGAAACAGCTGTACACTGAAGCTTTCTTT
.	.	TRBV4-3	TRBJ2-6	CASSQDLVAGANVLTF	TGCGCCAGCAGCCAAGATTTGGTAGCGGGGGCCAACGTCCTGACTTTC